A single sample gave rise to the 5 T cell receptor beta chains below, sequenced in a study of shared clonotypes between healthy human individuals. Naive-designated CD8 cells lacked CD45RO, were positively enriched for CCR7, and omitted terminally differentiated effector memory CD45RA+ cells. Assay: immunoSEQ multiplex PCR; the TCRdb copy retains only in-frame clones and omits some. The data show about 2,100,000 clones, about 93% seen once. The sequenced sample consisted of naive CD8+ T cells from PBMCs. The origin of the receptors is a man between 18 and 35 years old in good health. Some clones in this sample may be carry-over from other donors' samples.

The table lists this clone with a count of one. The chain couples TRBV10-2 to TRBJ2-2; tentative D call: TRBD2 (6 bases). The CDR3 is made up of 14 amino acids. Looked up from germline, CDR1 is WSHSY and CDR2 is SAAADI. Trimming stripped 2 bases from V and 4 bases from J, with 8 bases between. The CDR3 reads CASSELGGTGELFF. CDR3 DNA sequence: TGCGCCAGCAGTGAGCTGGGAGGCACCGGGGAGCTGTTTTTT.

This clone was counted many times. The same CDR3 also results from other DNA sequences found in this sample. The rearrangement joins TRBV19 to TRBJ1-5, with D maybe TRBD1 (6 bases). This CDR3 spans 14 amino acids. Trimming cost V 3 bases and J 3 bases, with 9 bases left between them. Germline V gene data show CDR1 as LNHDA and CDR2 as SQIVND (reference sequence). CDR3 region: CASSIRDTNQPQHF. CDR3 in DNA: TGTGCCAGTAGTATCCGGGACACCAATCAGCCCCAGCATTTT.

The V call is TRBV2, the J call TRBJ2-7; 7 bases line up with TRBD1. Germline loops: CDR1 SNHLY, CDR2 FYNNEI. V lost 6 bases, J lost 2 bases, and 7 bases stayed unmatched. There are 14 residues in the CDR3. The chain's CDR3 is CASRPGTEAYEQYF. As DNA, the CDR3 is TGTGCCAGCAGGCCCGGGACAGAAGCCTACGAGCAGTACTTC.

The chain joins TRBV9 to TRBJ2-3, with TRBD2 identical over 13 bases. The CDR3 extends over 17 amino acids. Trimming at V came to 3 bases and at J to 6 bases, leaving 10 bases not matched to a gene. CDR1 SGDLS and CDR2 YYNGEE come from the germline V gene. In nucleotides, the CDR3 is TGTGCCAGCAGCGGTACGCGACTAGCGGGAGGTCAGGATACGCAGTATTTT. This sequence encodes CASSGTRLAGGQDTQYF. The full variable domain, completed using reference TRBV9 and TRBJ2-3, is DSGVTQTPKHLITATGQRVTLRCSPRSGDLSVYWYQQSLDQGLQFLIQYYNGEERAKGNILERFSAQQFPDLHSELNLSSLELGDSALYFCASSGTRLAGGQDTQYFGPGTRLTVL.

About this clone itself: The identical CDR3 is also encoded by other nucleotide sequences in the sample. The genes are TRBV29-1 and TRBJ2-7, with TRBD1 matching over 11 bases. V was clipped by 7 bases and J by 2 bases; unmatched bases: 1. Germline CDR1 reads SQVTM; CDR2 reads ANQGSEA. The CDR3 is 12 residues long. CDR3 nucleotides: TGCAGCGCGGGACAGGGGGCCTACGAGCAGTACTTC. This encodes CSAGQGAYEQYF.